The TCR beta chain under discussion was sequenced for a study of T cells after yellow fever vaccination. TCRdb passed the 5' RACE reads through MiXCR, listing each CDR3 protein once. The sample shows about 400,000 distinct CDR3 sequences, around 6.5% of them seen only once. Deletions cut 4 bases from V and 0 bases from J, with 12 bases between. Germline CDR1 reads SGHDN; CDR2 reads FVKESK. The CDR3 contains 15 residues. This clonotype was obtained from a man aged 30 to 39 who received the YFV17D yellow fever vaccine. The rearrangement links TRBV14 to TRBJ2-5; no clear D. This material consisted of PBMCs, taken 5 days after the yellow fever booster vaccination. The CDR3 DNA reads as TGTGCCAGCAGCCCCCTAGGCCGGGACCAAGAGACCCAGTACTTC. This translates into CASSPLGRDQETQYF.